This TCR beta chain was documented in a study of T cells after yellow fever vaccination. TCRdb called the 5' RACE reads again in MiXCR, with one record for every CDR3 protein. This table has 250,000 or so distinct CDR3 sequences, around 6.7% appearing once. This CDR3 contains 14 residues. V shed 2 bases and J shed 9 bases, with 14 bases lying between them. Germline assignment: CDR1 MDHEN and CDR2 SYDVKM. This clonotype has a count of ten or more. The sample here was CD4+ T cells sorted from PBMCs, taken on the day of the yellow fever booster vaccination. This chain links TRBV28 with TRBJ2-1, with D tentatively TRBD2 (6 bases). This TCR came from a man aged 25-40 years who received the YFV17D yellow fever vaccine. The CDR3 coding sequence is TGTGCCAGCAGTTTACGGCCTAAGGAGGGTGAGCAGTTCTTC. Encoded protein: CASSLRPKEGEQFF.